This passage covers 10 T cell receptor beta chains from one sample sequenced in a study of early T cells in non-severe SARS-CoV-2 infection. TCRdb reprocessed the 5' RACE reads with MiXCR, giving one entry per CDR3 protein. The sample lists fewer than 130,000 distinct CDR3 sequences; roughly an eighth were seen once. Material: whole blood, obtained at baseline. Receptor source: an adult who was a healthcare worker with PCR-confirmed SARS-CoV-2 infection or an uninfected control (not recorded which).

This chain links TRBV2 with TRBJ1-1, with D perhaps matching TRBD1 (6 bases). The germline V gene has CDR1 SNHLY and CDR2 FYNNEI. V was clipped by 3 bases and J by 4 bases, with 15 bases between them. This CDR3 spans 15 amino acids. CDR3 in DNA: TGTGCCAGCAGTGAGATCACAGGGTCTATCACTGAAGCTTTCTTT. This sequence encodes CASSEITGSITEAFF.

V usage is TRBV21-1 and J usage is TRBJ2-7; the table assigns TRBD1, which was not confirmed against the DNA. TRBV21-1 is labeled a pseudogene. The CDR3 totals 14 residues. Here the CDR3 reads CASGDRDRTYEQYF. The CDR3 DNA reads as TGTGCCAGCGGAGATCGGGACCGCACCTACGAGCAGTACTTC.

This clonotype was counted many times. J is TRBJ2-3 and V is TRBV7-2; 12 nucleotides agree with TRBD2. With 1 base clipped from V and 2 bases from J, the junction kept 4 bases outside the gene matches. This CDR3 is built from 17 residues. The V gene's germline CDR1 is SGHTA and CDR2 FQGNSA. The CDR3 DNA reads TGTGCCAGCAGCTTAGGACTAGCGGGGGCCCACACAGATACGCAGTATTTT. This gives the protein CASSLGLAGAHTDTQYF.

The chain carries TRBV20-1 and TRBJ2-3; 12 bases line up with TRBD2. The ends lost 6 bases at V and 3 bases at J; junction bases unmatched: 10. The CDR3 covers 16 residues. Per germline, CDR1 DFQATT and CDR2 SNEGSKA (reference sequence). The CDR3 protein is CSARRASGGATDTQYF. Here the CDR3 DNA reads TGCAGTGCCAGGAGGGCTAGCGGGGGGGCTACAGATACGCAGTATTTT.

V usage is TRBV7-2 and J usage is TRBJ2-1; D is unclear. Deletions cut 1 base from V and 3 bases from J, with 4 bases between. Germline values: CDR1 SGHTA, CDR2 FQGNSA. The CDR3 length is 13 residues. The CDR3 DNA reads as TGTGCCAGCAGCTTAGTTAACTACAATGAGCAGTTCTTC. Residues: CASSLVNYNEQFF.

This clonotype appeared a few times. The rearrangement links TRBV18 to TRBJ1-2, with 8 bases lining up with TRBD1. V dropped 2 bases and J dropped 8; count of bases not matched to a gene: 4. CDR1 and CDR2 (germline): KGHSH, LQKENI. This CDR3 region has 13 residues. This chain's CDR3 is CASSPDRGQGYTF. The CDR3 DNA reads TGTGCCAGCTCACCAGACAGGGGACAAGGCTACACCTTC.

This rearrangement joins TRBV4-1 to TRBJ2-2; D not certain. CDR3 length: 19 residues. Germline V gives CDR1 MGHRA, CDR2 YSYEKL. The V end lost 6 bases, the J end lost 5 bases, and 28 bases lay between the germline ends. The CDR3 loop reads CASRSTILGPPPPTGELFF. The CDR3 region has the DNA TGCGCCAGCAGGAGCACAATCCTAGGGCCCCCTCCCCCAACCGGGGAGCTGTTTTTT.

This clonotype was detected many times. The chain is built from TRBV7-2 and TRBJ2-3; 7 bases are shared with TRBD1. In germline, CDR1 is SGHTA, CDR2 FQGNSA. This CDR3 has 15 amino acids. V shed 2 bases and J 3 bases; nucleotides not matched to a gene: 5. CDR3 loop: CASSLMGRGTDTQYF. As DNA, the CDR3 is TGTGCCAGCAGCTTAATGGGCAGGGGGACAGATACGCAGTATTTT.

Turning to this clonotype: One base away lies a much larger clone, so this may be a sequencing read error. This sequence joins TRBV28 and TRBJ1-1, with no clear D. CDR3 length: 12 residues. CDR1 is MDHEN, CDR2 SYDVKM, per germline. The CDR3 DNA reads TGTGCCAGCAGTTTCAGAGGATCTGAAGCTTCCTTT. Its translation is CASSFRGSEASF.

This chain connects TRBV27 to TRBJ2-3; possible D gene TRBD1, 6 bases. The CDR3 loop spans 15 amino acids. The germline V gene encodes CDR1 MNHEY and CDR2 SMNVEV (reference sequence). Trimming shortened V by 3 bases and J by 6 bases, and 16 bases separated the two germline ends. The CDR3 sequence is CASSFDRPRFDTQYF. The CDR3 DNA sequence: TGTGCCAGCAGTTTCGACAGGCCGCGCTTCGATACGCAGTATTTT.